This T cell receptor beta chain appears in the sequencing data of a study of early T cells in non-severe SARS-CoV-2 infection. Looking at the study overall: With bulk RNA from unsorted whole blood as input, sequencing yielded unpaired chains.

The CDR3 runs to 12 residues. V lost 5 bases to trimming and J lost 6 bases, with 11 bases between them. The germline V gene encodes CDR1 DFQATT and CDR2 SNEGSKA (reference sequence). Study results and caveats: VDJdb matching favored anti-spike CD8 responses, missing private and CD4 specificities.

A word on this clonotype: Its antigen remains unknown.

Individual cDNA molecules were tagged with unique molecular identifiers, the study reported. TCRdb reprocessed the 5' RACE reads via MiXCR and lists one record per CDR3 protein. The table shows 55,000 to 70,000 distinct CDR3 sequences, with more than 4% occurring only once. This sequence was found in an adult who was a healthcare worker with PCR-confirmed SARS-CoV-2 infection or an uninfected control (not recorded which). The material sequenced was whole blood. J is TRBJ2-1 and V is TRBV20-1, with D perhaps TRBD2 (5 bases). DNA for the CDR3: TGCAGTGCTGGAGGAGGCGGCAATGAGCAGTTCTTC. Protein: CSAGGGGNEQFF.